This is a list of T cell receptor beta chains from one sample in a study of blood T cells in healthy people across ages. One entry per CDR3 protein, called by TCRdb with MiXCR from the 5' RACE reads. The sample lists some 920,000 distinct CDR3 sequences; 45% to 60% were seen once. The sample was blood. The receptor set was obtained from a woman in her fifties or sixties in good health. Each CDR3 is given with its conserved first and last residue. The D gene is left open where the match is weak. The listing skips clone size in some rows; elsewhere it reads once, few, many or a size class.

d_gene: .
abundance: few
v_gene: TRBV7-2
j_gene: TRBJ2-5
len: 14
CDR3nt: TGTGCCAGCAGCTTAGCCGCAGGGTACAATGAGCAGTACTTC
CDR3aa: CASSLAAGYNEQYF

d_gene: .
abundance: .
v_gene: TRBV20-1
j_gene: TRBJ2-1
len: 13
CDR3nt: TGCAGCGCGAGCGGAGTTACCTACAATGAGCAGTTCTTC
CDR3aa: CSASGVTYNEQFF

d_gene: TRBD2
abundance: .
v_gene: TRBV28
j_gene: TRBJ2-1
len: 17
CDR3nt: TGTGCCAGCAGGAACTTAGCGGGAGGGCCCTCCTACAATGAGCAGTTCTTC
CDR3aa: CASRNLAGGPSYNEQFF

d_gene: .
abundance: .
v_gene: TRBV30
j_gene: TRBJ2-2
len: 13
CDR3nt: TGTGCCTGGAGTGTACTCAACACCGGGGAGCTGTTTTTT
CDR3aa: CAWSVLNTGELFF

d_gene: TRBD2
abundance: once
v_gene: TRBV5-1
j_gene: TRBJ2-2
len: 16
CDR3nt: TGCGCCAGCAGCTTGACCTTTGGGGGGGGCACCGGGGAGCTGTTTTTT
CDR3aa: CASSLTFGGGTGELFF

d_gene: TRBD2
abundance: .
v_gene: TRBV5-1
j_gene: TRBJ2-7
len: 15
CDR3nt: TGCGCCAGCAGCGCCGGGACTACTATAGACTACGAGCAGTACTTC
CDR3aa: CASSAGTTIDYEQYF

d_gene: .
abundance: once
v_gene: TRBV30
j_gene: TRBJ1-1
len: 10
CDR3nt: TGTGCCTGGAGTGAGGCTGAAGCTTTCTTT
CDR3aa: CAWSEAEAFF

d_gene: .
abundance: few
v_gene: TRBV7-2
j_gene: TRBJ2-1
len: 12
CDR3nt: TGTGCCAGCAGCCCTCCTTATGTTGAGCAGTTCTTC
CDR3aa: CASSPPYVEQFF

d_gene: .
abundance: few
v_gene: TRBV27
j_gene: TRBJ1-1
len: 14
CDR3nt: TGTGCCAGCAGTTCTGGGACATCGAACACTGAAGCTTTCTTT
CDR3aa: CASSSGTSNTEAFF

d_gene: TRBD1
abundance: .
v_gene: TRBV9
j_gene: TRBJ1-6
len: 14
CDR3nt: TGTGCCAGCAGCGTAAGGCAGGGGGCTTCACCCCTCCACTTT
CDR3aa: CASSVRQGASPLHF

d_gene: TRBD1
abundance: .
v_gene: TRBV24-1
j_gene: TRBJ2-5
len: 13
CDR3nt: TGTGCCACCGGGGACAGTTTTCAAGAGACCCAGTACTTC
CDR3aa: CATGDSFQETQYF

d_gene: .
abundance: few
v_gene: TRBV20-1
j_gene: TRBJ1-5
len: 15
CDR3nt: TGCAGTGCTCACCGGGACGGCCGGGCCAATCAGCCCCAGCATTTT
CDR3aa: CSAHRDGRANQPQHF

d_gene: .
abundance: .
v_gene: TRBV20-1
j_gene: TRBJ2-7
len: 12
CDR3nt: TGCAGTGCTAAGCAAACTTACTACGAGCAGTACTTC
CDR3aa: CSAKQTYYEQYF

d_gene: .
abundance: .
v_gene: TRBV7-2
j_gene: TRBJ2-5
len: 13
CDR3nt: TGTGCTGGGGGGGCGTCTGGATCGGAGACCCAGTACTTC
CDR3aa: CAGGASGSETQYF

d_gene: TRBD2
abundance: .
v_gene: TRBV28
j_gene: TRBJ2-7
len: 15
CDR3nt: TGTGCCAGCAGTCCTCTTAGCGGGAGTCTGTATGAGCAGTACTTC
CDR3aa: CASSPLSGSLYEQYF

d_gene: .
abundance: few
v_gene: TRBV7-9
j_gene: TRBJ1-1
len: 12
CDR3nt: TGTGCCAGCAGCTTACAAAGAGACGAAGCTTTCTTT
CDR3aa: CASSLQRDEAFF

d_gene: .
abundance: .
v_gene: TRBV15
j_gene: TRBJ1-4
len: 14
CDR3nt: TGTGTCACCAACCATTACGGCCCCAATGAAAAACTGTTTTTT
CDR3aa: CVTNHYGPNEKLFF

d_gene: .
abundance: .
v_gene: TRBV10-3
j_gene: TRBJ1-5
len: 13
CDR3nt: TGTGCCATCAGCGCCTCCGACCCCGGGCCCCAGCATTTT
CDR3aa: CAISASDPGPQHF

d_gene: TRBD1
abundance: few
v_gene: TRBV7-2
j_gene: TRBJ1-2
len: 16
CDR3nt: TGTGCCAGCAGCTTAATGGGTCCAGGGGGCGACTATGGCTACACCTTC
CDR3aa: CASSLMGPGGDYGYTF

d_gene: TRBD1
abundance: .
v_gene: TRBV2
j_gene: TRBJ2-1
len: 14
CDR3nt: TGTGCCAGCAGTGGTGTCAGGGGGCGAAATGAGCAGTTCTTC
CDR3aa: CASSGVRGRNEQFF

d_gene: .
abundance: few
v_gene: TRBV4-1
j_gene: TRBJ2-7
len: 15
CDR3nt: TGCGCCAGCAGCCAAGTGGAAGCGGGCCTCTACGAGCAGTACTTC
CDR3aa: CASSQVEAGLYEQYF

d_gene: .
abundance: .
v_gene: TRBV2
j_gene: TRBJ2-5
len: 13
CDR3nt: TGTGCCAGCAGCCCACGGAACTCGGGGGAGCAGTACTTC
CDR3aa: CASSPRNSGEQYF

d_gene: TRBD2
abundance: .
v_gene: TRBV7-9
j_gene: TRBJ2-3
len: 14
CDR3nt: TGTACCAGCACTAATAGCGGGAAATCGGATACGCAGTATTTT
CDR3aa: CTSTNSGKSDTQYF

d_gene: .
abundance: .
v_gene: TRBV5-5
j_gene: TRBJ2-7
len: 14
CDR3nt: TGTGCCAGCAGCTCGCGGACCGACCCCTACGAGCAGTACTTC
CDR3aa: CASSSRTDPYEQYF

d_gene: TRBD2
abundance: .
v_gene: TRBV7-8
j_gene: TRBJ2-7
len: 16
CDR3nt: TGTGCCAGCAGCCGTGCAGCGGGAGAAATAATTTACGAGCAGTACTTC
CDR3aa: CASSRAAGEIIYEQYF

d_gene: TRBD1
abundance: few
v_gene: TRBV6-6
j_gene: TRBJ2-3
len: 16
CDR3nt: TGTGCCAGCAGTTACCTTCAGGGGGCCCGCACAGATACGCAGTATTTT
CDR3aa: CASSYLQGARTDTQYF

d_gene: TRBD2
abundance: once
v_gene: TRBV28
j_gene: TRBJ2-1
len: 17
CDR3nt: TGTGCCAGCAGTCCCCCGACTAGCGGGAGAACCTACAATGAGCAGTTCTTC
CDR3aa: CASSPPTSGRTYNEQFF

d_gene: TRBD1
abundance: .
v_gene: TRBV20-1
j_gene: TRBJ1-5
len: 16
CDR3nt: TGCAGTGCCATAAGACAGGGGGCGCGAGGCAATCAGCCCCAGCATTTT
CDR3aa: CSAIRQGARGNQPQHF

d_gene: .
abundance: .
v_gene: TRBV12-3/TRBV12-4
j_gene: TRBJ2-2
len: 13
CDR3nt: TGTGCCAGCAGTGAACAGGGTACCGGGGAGCTGTTTTTT
CDR3aa: CASSEQGTGELFF

d_gene: .
abundance: .
v_gene: TRBV11-2
j_gene: TRBJ2-2
len: 14
CDR3nt: TGTGCCAGCTTCCTGGGGGCTGGCACCGGGGAGCTGTTTTTT
CDR3aa: CASFLGAGTGELFF

d_gene: TRBD1
abundance: .
v_gene: TRBV19
j_gene: TRBJ2-7
len: 13
CDR3nt: TGTGCCAGCAGTATCGGGACAGGGTACGAGCAGTACTTC
CDR3aa: CASSIGTGYEQYF

d_gene: .
abundance: .
v_gene: TRBV2
j_gene: TRBJ1-4
len: 11
CDR3nt: TGTGCCAGCAGGCAGGGGCGAAAACTGTTTTTT
CDR3aa: CASRQGRKLFF

d_gene: TRBD2
abundance: .
v_gene: TRBV15
j_gene: TRBJ2-7
len: 16
CDR3nt: TGTGCCACCAGCAGAGCCCCCTTAGCGGGCACCTACGAGCAGTACTTC
CDR3aa: CATSRAPLAGTYEQYF

d_gene: .
abundance: .
v_gene: TRBV4-2
j_gene: TRBJ1-2
len: 14
CDR3nt: TGTGCCAGCAGCCAAGAGCAGGAGGGGTATGGCTACACCTTC
CDR3aa: CASSQEQEGYGYTF

d_gene: TRBD2
abundance: .
v_gene: TRBV7-2
j_gene: TRBJ2-4
len: 13
CDR3nt: TGTGCCAGCAGCGCGGGGACTAGCGTCGAGCAGTACTTT
CDR3aa: CASSAGTSVEQYF

d_gene: TRBD2
abundance: .
v_gene: TRBV4-2
j_gene: TRBJ2-1
len: 16
CDR3nt: TGTGCCAGCAGCGGGGGGACTAGCGGGAATTACAATGAGCAGTTCTTC
CDR3aa: CASSGGTSGNYNEQFF

d_gene: .
abundance: .
v_gene: TRBV7-9
j_gene: TRBJ2-4
len: 17
CDR3nt: TGTGCCAGCAGCTTATCACAGGGGGGGGACGCCAAAAACATTCAGTACTTC
CDR3aa: CASSLSQGGDAKNIQYF

d_gene: TRBD2
abundance: .
v_gene: TRBV28
j_gene: TRBJ2-7
len: 14
CDR3nt: TGTGCCAGCAGTTTGGGACTACAGTTCTACGAGCAGTACTTC
CDR3aa: CASSLGLQFYEQYF

d_gene: .
abundance: .
v_gene: TRBV28
j_gene: TRBJ2-7
len: 15
CDR3nt: TGTGCCAGCAGCTCCGGGACGAAGAGCTCCTACGAGCAGTACTTC
CDR3aa: CASSSGTKSSYEQYF

d_gene: .
abundance: .
v_gene: TRBV2
j_gene: TRBJ2-7
len: 13
CDR3nt: TGTGCCAGGGGGACTTTAGAAACCTACGAGCAGTACTTC
CDR3aa: CARGTLETYEQYF

d_gene: TRBD2
abundance: .
v_gene: TRBV20-1
j_gene: TRBJ2-7
len: 14
CDR3nt: TGCAGTGCTGCTCGCGAGGGGAGGGTCTACGAGCAGTACTTC
CDR3aa: CSAAREGRVYEQYF

d_gene: .
abundance: many
v_gene: TRBV28
j_gene: TRBJ1-5
len: 15
CDR3nt: TGTGCCAGCAGTGGGAACCGGGTCCACAATCAGCCCCAGCATTTT
CDR3aa: CASSGNRVHNQPQHF

d_gene: TRBD2
abundance: .
v_gene: TRBV2
j_gene: TRBJ2-5
len: 15
CDR3nt: TGTGCCAGCAGTGAAGCGCTAGCGGCAAAAGAGACCCAGTACTTC
CDR3aa: CASSEALAAKETQYF

d_gene: .
abundance: .
v_gene: TRBV7-8
j_gene: TRBJ2-4
len: 14
CDR3nt: TGTGCCAGCAGCTTAGGATCGATCGAAAACATTCAGTACTTC
CDR3aa: CASSLGSIENIQYF

d_gene: .
abundance: many
v_gene: TRBV5-5
j_gene: TRBJ1-1
len: 14
CDR3nt: TGTGCCAGCAGCTTGCAGCGCATGAACACTGAAGCTTTCTTT
CDR3aa: CASSLQRMNTEAFF

d_gene: .
abundance: few
v_gene: TRBV28
j_gene: TRBJ1-6
len: 14
CDR3nt: TGTGCCAGCAGTCTCCGCCATATTAATTCACCCCTCCACTTT
CDR3aa: CASSLRHINSPLHF

d_gene: .
abundance: .
v_gene: TRBV27
j_gene: TRBJ2-2
len: 13
CDR3nt: TGTGCCAGCCAGGGGTCGAGCACCGGGGAGCTGTTTTTT
CDR3aa: CASQGSSTGELFF

d_gene: TRBD2
abundance: few
v_gene: TRBV29-1
j_gene: TRBJ2-7
len: 16
CDR3nt: TGCAGCGTTGGCCCTGTCAGGACTAGCGGGAGCAACGAGCAGTACTTC
CDR3aa: CSVGPVRTSGSNEQYF

d_gene: .
abundance: few
v_gene: TRBV20-1
j_gene: TRBJ2-3
len: 12
CDR3nt: TGCAGTGCTAGTGTGGGAGCAGATACGCAGTATTTT
CDR3aa: CSASVGADTQYF

d_gene: TRBD1
abundance: .
v_gene: TRBV18
j_gene: TRBJ1-5
len: 16
CDR3nt: TGTGCCAGCTCACCCCAGGGACAGGGGATAGGTCAGCCCCAGCATTTT
CDR3aa: CASSPQGQGIGQPQHF